This T cell receptor (beta chain) was observed in a study of blood T cell repertoires in COVID-19. As for the study in general: Acute and convalescent COVID-19 samples came from the United States, Italy and Spain. T cells, B-cell-depleted T cells, or PBMCs provided the cDNA or gDNA that served as material.

As handled by the study authors: Amplification with reference gene primers provided the estimates of nucleated cell counts. Sequenced by immunoSEQ multiplex PCR; TCRdb stores in-frame clones only, minus some. D and trimming were read from the DNA, whereas the V and J calls and clone size are those reported in that table. Altogether about 210,000 clones are present, 89% being singletons, with the ten largest covering around 4.8%. CDR1 is MNHEY, CDR2 SVGAGI, per germline. Trimming removed 5 bases at V and 5 bases at J, with 15 bases between. The CDR3 sequence is 14 residues long. The sequence was obtained from a woman aged 40 to 55 with acute or convalescent COVID-19. This sequence joins TRBV6-5 and TRBJ1-1, with D possibly TRBD1 on 6 matching bases. Input material: peripheral blood. The CDR3 is CASSKQVGGTEAFF. CDR3 nucleotide sequence: TGTGCCAGCAGTAAACAAGTAGGGGGAACTGAAGCTTTCTTT.